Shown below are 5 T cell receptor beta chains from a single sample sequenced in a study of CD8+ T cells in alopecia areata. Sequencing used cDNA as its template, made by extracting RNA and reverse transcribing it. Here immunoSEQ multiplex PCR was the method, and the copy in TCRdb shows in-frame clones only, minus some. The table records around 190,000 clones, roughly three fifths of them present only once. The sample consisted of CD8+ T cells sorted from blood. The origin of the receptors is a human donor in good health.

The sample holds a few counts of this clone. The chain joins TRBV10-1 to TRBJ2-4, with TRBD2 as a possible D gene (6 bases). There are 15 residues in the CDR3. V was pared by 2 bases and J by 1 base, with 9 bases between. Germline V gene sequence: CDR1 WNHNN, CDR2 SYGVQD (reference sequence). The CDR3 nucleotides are TGCGCCAGCAGTGAGCGCGGGGATGCCAAAAACATTCAGTACTTC. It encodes CASSERGDAKNIQYF.

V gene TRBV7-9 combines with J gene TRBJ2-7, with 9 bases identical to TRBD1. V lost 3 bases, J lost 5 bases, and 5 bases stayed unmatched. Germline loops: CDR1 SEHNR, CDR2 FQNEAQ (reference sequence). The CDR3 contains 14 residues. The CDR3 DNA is TGTGCCAGCAGCTTGGACAGGGGTTTCAACGAGCAGTACTTC. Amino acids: CASSLDRGFNEQYF.

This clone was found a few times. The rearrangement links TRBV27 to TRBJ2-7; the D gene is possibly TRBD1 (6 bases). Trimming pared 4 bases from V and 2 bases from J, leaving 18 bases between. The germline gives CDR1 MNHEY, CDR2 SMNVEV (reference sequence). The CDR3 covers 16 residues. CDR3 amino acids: CASSSIGQGHPYEQYF. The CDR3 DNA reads TGTGCCAGCAGTTCAATAGGGCAGGGGCATCCCTACGAGCAGTACTTC.

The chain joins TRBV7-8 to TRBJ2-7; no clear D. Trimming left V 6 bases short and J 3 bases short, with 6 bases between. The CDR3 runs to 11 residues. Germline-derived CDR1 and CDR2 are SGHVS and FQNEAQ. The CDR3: CASSPNYEQYF. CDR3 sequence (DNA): TGTGCCAGCAGTCCAAACTACGAGCAGTACTTC.

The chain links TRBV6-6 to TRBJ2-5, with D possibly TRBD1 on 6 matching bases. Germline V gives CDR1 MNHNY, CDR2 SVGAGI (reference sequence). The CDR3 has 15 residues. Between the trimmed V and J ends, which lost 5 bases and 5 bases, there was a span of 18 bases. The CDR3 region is CASSLQGPEEETQYF. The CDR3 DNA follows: TGTGCCAGCAGTCTTCAGGGGCCCGAGGAGGAGACCCAGTACTTC.